The T cell receptor beta chain described here comes from a study of blood T cell repertoires in COVID-19. Study overall: The study drew acute and convalescent COVID-19 samples from the United States, Italy and Spain.

Sequencing used immunoSEQ multiplex PCR; TCRdb keeps in-frame clones, though not all of them. The repertoire holds 250,000 to 350,000 clones, 70% to 90% seen once, with roughly 4% in the top ten. Clinical histories supplied by participants themselves formed the basis of cohort assignment. Cohort 3 donors were reported recovered after two negative PCRs, clearance, or symptom resolution. The clonotype originates from a woman in her 30s who had recovered from COVID-19. Sequences were obtained from PBMCs or T cells enriched from blood (not recorded which).

The CDR3, as DNA: TGTGCCAGCACCCAAAGGTACAGCTACTATGGCTACACCTTC. Its protein is CASTQRYSYYGYTF. The chain uses TRBV6-5 and TRBJ1-2, with D hard to call. The CDR3 is 14 residues long. V lost 7 bases and J 3 bases, leaving 15 bases between the germline ends. Germline CDR1 MNHEY, CDR2 SVGAGI.